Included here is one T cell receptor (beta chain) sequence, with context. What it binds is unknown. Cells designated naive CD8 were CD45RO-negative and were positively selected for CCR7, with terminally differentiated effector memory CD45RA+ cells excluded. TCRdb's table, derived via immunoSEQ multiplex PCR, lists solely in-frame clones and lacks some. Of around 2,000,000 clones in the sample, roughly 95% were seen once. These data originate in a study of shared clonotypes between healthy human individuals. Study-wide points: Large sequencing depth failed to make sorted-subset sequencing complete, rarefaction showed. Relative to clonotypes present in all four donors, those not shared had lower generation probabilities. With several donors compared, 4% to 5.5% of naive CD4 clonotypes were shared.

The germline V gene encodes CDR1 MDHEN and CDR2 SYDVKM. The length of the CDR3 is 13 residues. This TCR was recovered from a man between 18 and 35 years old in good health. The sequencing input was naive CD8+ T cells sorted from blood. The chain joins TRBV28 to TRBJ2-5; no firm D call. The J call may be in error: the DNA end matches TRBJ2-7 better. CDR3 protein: CATLSTQFYEQYF. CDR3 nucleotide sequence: TGTGCCACCCTATCGACACAGTTCTACGAGCAGTACTTC.